A single sample is the source of the 26 T cell receptor beta chains below, sequenced in a study of identifying expanded T cells in peripheral blood. Repertoires were generated with immunoSEQ multiplex PCR, while TCRdb's copy carries only in-frame clones and drops some. The table has over 100,000 clones, 88% seen once. The sequenced sample was blood. These receptors were taken from a person aged 18 to 75 in good health.

The J gene is TRBJ2-5, the V gene TRBV6-1; D may be TRBD1 or TRBD2 (6 bases each). The CDR3 runs 17 residues. V dropped 4 bases and J dropped 1 base, with 19 bases sitting between them. The germline CDR1 and CDR2 sequences are MNHNS and SASEGT. CDR3: CASSAYVGGASQETQYF. The CDR3 DNA reads TGTGCCAGCAGTGCTTATGTGGGGGGCGCCTCCCAAGAGACCCAGTACTTC.

J is TRBJ1-2 and V is TRBV6-6; perhaps TRBD1 as D (6 bases). V lost 5 bases and J 3 bases, leaving 13 bases between the germline ends. CDR3 length equals 14 residues. Germline V gene lookup returns CDR1 MNHNY and CDR2 SVGAGI (reference sequence). The DNA of the CDR3 is TGTGCCAGCAGTGACCGGACAGAACACTATGGCTACACCTTC. Protein sequence: CASSDRTEHYGYTF.

V gene TRBV28 combines with J gene TRBJ1-2; D is unresolved. V gave up 5 bases and J gave up 6 bases, with 19 bases separating them. This CDR3 has 15 residues. From germline, CDR1 is MDHEN and CDR2 SYDVKM. Here the CDR3 reads CASSPWAESGDGYTF. CDR3 sequence (DNA): TGTGCCAGCAGTCCTTGGGCGGAGTCCGGGGATGGCTACACCTTC.

As to this clone: Germline is not matched at one junction end, which may reflect a read error. This chain joins TRBV5-1 and TRBJ1-1; D call uncertain. The germline V gene encodes CDR1 SGHRS and CDR2 YFSETQ. The length of the CDR3 is 15 residues. The CDR3 sequence is CASRLAPRYDTEAFF. The CDR3 DNA reads as TGCGCCAGCCGCTTGGCGCCTCGATACGACACTGAAGCTTTCTTT. The entire variable domain, with the rest obtained from reference TRBV5-1 and TRBJ1-1, is as follows: KAGVTQTPRYLIKTRGQQVTLSCSPISGHRSVSWYQQTPGQGLQFLFEYFSETQRNKGNFPGRFSGRQFSNSRSEMNVSTLELGDSALYLCASRLAPRYDTEAFFGQGTRLTVV.

This rearrangement joins TRBV9 to TRBJ2-1, with TRBD2 identical over 7 bases. The CDR3 is 16 amino acids. CDR1 is SGDLS, CDR2 YYNGEE, per germline. Unmatched junction bases numbered 7, after V lost 4 bases and J lost 0 bases. As DNA, the CDR3 is TGTGCCAGCAGCTTTCAAACTAGCGCCTCCTACAATGAGCAGTTCTTC. This translates into CASSFQTSASYNEQFF. The full variable domain, completed using reference TRBV9 and TRBJ2-1, is DSGVTQTPKHLITATGQRVTLRCSPRSGDLSVYWYQQSLDQGLQFLIQYYNGEERAKGNILERFSAQQFPDLHSELNLSSLELGDSALYFCASSFQTSASYNEQFFGPGTRLTVL.

This rearrangement joins TRBV7-2 to TRBJ2-7; D gene unclear. The V gene's germline CDR1 is SGHTA and CDR2 FQGNSA. V gave up 3 bases and J gave up 5 bases, with 11 bases separating them. The CDR3 runs 13 residues. The CDR3 region is CASSLGFLDEQYF. CDR3 sequence (DNA): TGTGCCAGCAGCTTGGGGTTCTTAGACGAGCAGTACTTC.

The rearrangement uses TRBV28 and TRBJ2-7, with 12 bases fitting TRBD2. Germline V gene data show CDR1 as MDHEN and CDR2 as SYDVKM. The J segment lost 4 bases and the V segment lost 5 bases, leaving 6 bases of the junction unmatched. The CDR3 consists of 15 residues. This chain's CDR3 is CASSLAGGPAYEQYF. In nucleotides, the CDR3 is TGTGCCAGCAGTCTAGCGGGAGGGCCGGCTTACGAGCAGTACTTC.

The V and J genes are TRBV7-9 and TRBJ2-7; the match to TRBD1 covers 7 bases. Germline assignment: CDR1 SEHNR and CDR2 FQNEAQ (reference sequence). The CDR3 covers 15 residues. V shed 4 bases and J 1 base; nucleotides not matched to a gene: 7. CDR3 in amino acids: CASSSPLDRSYEQYF. CDR3 in DNA: TGTGCCAGCAGCTCGCCCCTGGACAGGTCCTACGAGCAGTACTTC.

The chain recombines TRBV27 with TRBJ2-7, with 11 bases matching TRBD2. The V segment lost 6 bases and the J segment 4 bases; nucleotides outside the gene matches: 11. The CDR3 has 16 amino acids. The germline V gene encodes CDR1 MNHEY and CDR2 SMNVEV (reference sequence). In nucleotides, the CDR3 is TGTGCCAGCAGCCCCGGGACTAGCGGAGATTTTTACGAGCAGTACTTC. Amino acid sequence: CASSPGTSGDFYEQYF.

The chain is built from TRBV29-1 and TRBJ2-1; 7 bases are shared with TRBD1. CDR3 length: 15 amino acids. The V gene end was trimmed by 7 bases and the J gene end by 0 bases; junction bases not matched to a gene: 9. The germline gives CDR1 SQVTM, CDR2 ANQGSEA. Here the CDR3 DNA reads TGCAGCGGGATCACAGGGGCTAGCTCCTACAATGAGCAGTTCTTC. It codes for CSGITGASSYNEQFF.

The chain uses TRBV19 and TRBJ2-1, with D possibly matching TRBD2 (6 bases). This CDR3 region has 13 residues. CDR1 LNHDA and CDR2 SQIVND come from the germline V gene (reference sequence). V gave up 6 bases and J gave up 7 bases, with 13 bases separating them. The CDR3 loop is CASRAGLGNEQFF. In DNA form, the CDR3 reads TGTGCCAGTAGGGCGGGGTTGGGTAATGAGCAGTTCTTC. The variable domain in full, with the rest retrieved from reference TRBV19 and TRBJ2-1, is DGGITQSPKYLFRKEGQNVTLSCEQNLNHDAMYWYRQDPGQGLRLIYYSQIVNDFQKGDIAEGYSVSREKKESFPLTVTSAQKNPTAFYLCASRAGLGNEQFFGPGTRLTVL.

CDR3 DNA sequence: TGTGCCAGCGGACAGGAAACGCCCTACAATGAGCAGTTCTTC. It is translated as CASGQETPYNEQFF. This chain connects TRBV27 to TRBJ2-1, with 7 positions matching TRBD1. Germline CDR1 and CDR2: MNHEY and SMNVEV (reference sequence). The junction had 6 bases not matched to a gene; V was cut back by 8 bases and J by 2 bases. There are 14 residues in the CDR3.

The DNA of the CDR3 is TGTGCCAGCAGTACCACCTGGGGACTCGCGGAGACCCAGTACTTC. Translation gives CASSTTWGLAETQYF. This rearrangement joins TRBV28 to TRBJ2-5; TRBD2 is a possible D gene (6 bases). Between the trimmed V and J ends, which lost 5 bases and 5 bases, there was a span of 18 bases. In germline, CDR1 is MDHEN, CDR2 SYDVKM. CDR3 length equals 15 residues.

V and J are TRBV7-8 and TRBJ2-1; 7 bases are shared with TRBD2. Germline CDR1 reads SGHVS; CDR2 reads FQNEAQ. There are 13 residues in the CDR3. V dropped 5 bases and J dropped 4; count of bases not matched to a gene: 2. The CDR3 loop reads CASSTGLYNEQFF. CDR3 nucleotide sequence: TGTGCCAGCAGCACGGGACTATACAATGAGCAGTTCTTC.

J is TRBJ1-2 and V is TRBV6-1, with 8 bases identical to TRBD1. Trimming took 6 bases from V and 2 from J; bases not matched to a gene: 5. The CDR3 totals 14 residues. Per germline, CDR1 MNHNS and CDR2 SASEGT. The CDR3 protein is CASRTTGANYGYTF. The CDR3 nucleotides are TGTGCCAGCAGGACGACAGGGGCGAACTATGGCTACACCTTC.

This chain joins TRBV19 and TRBJ1-1; tentatively, D is TRBD1 (5 bases). The CDR3 is 15 amino acids. Germline-derived CDR1 and CDR2 are LNHDA and SQIVND (reference sequence). Trimming cost V 6 bases and J 1 base, with 15 bases left between them. The CDR3 bases are TGTGCCAGTAGGTCAGGGATAGTTAGGAACACTGAAGCTTTCTTT. Protein product: CASRSGIVRNTEAFF.

This clone was counted a few times. The gene calls are TRBV7-9 and TRBJ1-2, with 8 bases that match TRBD1. The V and J ends lost 0 bases and 7 bases, in that order; junction bases with no gene match: 4. There are 14 residues in the CDR3. CDR1 is SEHNR, CDR2 FQNEAQ, per germline (reference sequence). For the CDR3, the DNA is TGTGCCAGCAGCTTAGCCGACAGGGGACGTGGCTACACCTTC. Amino acids: CASSLADRGRGYTF.

CDR3 protein: CASSERSGIKVYEQYF. CDR3 nucleotides: TGTGCCAGCAGCGAGAGGAGCGGGATAAAGGTATACGAGCAGTACTTC. The chain has TRBV9 and TRBJ2-7; 7 positions match TRBD2. Germline V gene lookup returns CDR1 SGDLS and CDR2 YYNGEE. With 3 bases clipped from V and 4 bases from J, the junction kept 13 bases outside the gene matches. CDR3 length: 16 residues.

This clone was detected only once. Different DNA sequences within this sample yield the same CDR3. The chain couples TRBV30 to TRBJ1-1; D remains ambiguous. Trimming removed 2 bases at V and 2 bases at J, with 9 bases between. Germline loops: CDR1 GTSNPN, CDR2 SVGIG (reference sequence). The CDR3 spans 13 residues. The CDR3 sequence is CAWSRSLNTEAFF. The CDR3 DNA is TGTGCCTGGAGTAGGAGTCTAAACACTGAAGCTTTCTTT.

V usage is TRBV5-4 and J usage is TRBJ1-4, with D hard to call. V was trimmed by 1 base and J by 6 bases, leaving 19 bases between them. The CDR3 consists of 17 residues. The germline V gene encodes CDR1 SGHNT and CDR2 YYREEE (reference sequence). CDR3 bases: TGTGCCAGCAGCTTGTGCTCGTCTACCCCATGTTATGAAAAACTGTTTTTT. Residues: CASSLCSSTPCYEKLFF.

The genes are TRBV5-1 and TRBJ2-5, with 7 bases fitting TRBD1. Germline V gene lookup returns CDR1 SGHRS and CDR2 YFSETQ. The CDR3 totals 17 residues. The V segment lost 0 bases and the J segment 5 bases; nucleotides outside the gene matches: 13. Written as DNA, the CDR3 is TGCGCCAGCAGCTTGGAGGGGGCCCATACAGGGTCTGAGACCCAGTACTTC. It translates to CASSLEGAHTGSETQYF.

V usage is TRBV15 and J usage is TRBJ2-3, with 10 bases aligning to TRBD1. The CDR3 loop spans 17 amino acids. Germline loops: CDR1 LNHNV, CDR2 YYDKDF (reference sequence). Unmatched junction bases numbered 6, after V lost 2 bases and J lost 1 base. The CDR3 sequence: CATSRIQGTGGTDTQYF. Here the CDR3 DNA reads TGTGCCACCAGCAGAATCCAAGGGACAGGGGGCACAGATACGCAGTATTTT.

The chain uses TRBV7-9 and TRBJ1-5, with D hard to call. The germline V gene has CDR1 SEHNR and CDR2 FQNEAQ (reference sequence). There are 13 residues in the CDR3. Trimming took 5 bases from V and 5 from J, leaving 10 bases between them. The CDR3 coding sequence is TGTGCCAGCAGCGCCGGACCTTATCAGCCCCAGCATTTT. This translates into CASSAGPYQPQHF.

V gene TRBV19 combines with J gene TRBJ1-5; 9 nucleotides align to TRBD1. The CDR3 sequence is 14 residues long. Germline trimming cut 5 bases from V and 7 bases from J; bases unmatched to any gene: 6. Germline V gene data show CDR1 as LNHDA and CDR2 as SQIVND (reference sequence). The CDR3 nucleotides read TGTGCCAGTAGTCCTACAGGGGGCGCGCAGCCCCAGCATTTT. This sequence encodes CASSPTGGAQPQHF.

This chain links TRBV10-1 with TRBJ2-7; tentatively, D is TRBD1 or TRBD2 (5 bases each). V lost 1 base, J lost 3 bases, and 13 bases lay in between. CDR1 WNHNN and CDR2 SYGVQD come from the germline V gene (reference sequence). This CDR3 spans 15 amino acids. The CDR3: CASSELSQGRYEQYF. In DNA, the CDR3 is TGCGCCAGCAGTGAGTTGAGCCAGGGACGCTACGAGCAGTACTTC.

The chain combines TRBV2 with TRBJ2-1; D may be TRBD1 (5 bases). CDR1 is SNHLY, CDR2 FYNNEI, per germline. This CDR3 is built from 16 residues. V lost 4 bases and J 9 bases, leaving 22 bases between the germline ends. The CDR3 region has the DNA TGTGCCAGCAGTGTCGGGCGGACAAGGGAAAGGGGTGAGCAGTTCTTC. Amino acids: CASSVGRTRERGEQFF. Combining the CDR3 with reference TRBV2 and TRBJ2-1 gives the whole variable domain EPEVTQTPSHQVTQMGQEVILRCVPISNHLYFYWYRQILGQKVEFLVSFYNNEISEKSEIFDDQFSVERPDGSNFTLKIRSTKLEDSAMYFCASSVGRTRERGEQFFGPGTRLTVL.